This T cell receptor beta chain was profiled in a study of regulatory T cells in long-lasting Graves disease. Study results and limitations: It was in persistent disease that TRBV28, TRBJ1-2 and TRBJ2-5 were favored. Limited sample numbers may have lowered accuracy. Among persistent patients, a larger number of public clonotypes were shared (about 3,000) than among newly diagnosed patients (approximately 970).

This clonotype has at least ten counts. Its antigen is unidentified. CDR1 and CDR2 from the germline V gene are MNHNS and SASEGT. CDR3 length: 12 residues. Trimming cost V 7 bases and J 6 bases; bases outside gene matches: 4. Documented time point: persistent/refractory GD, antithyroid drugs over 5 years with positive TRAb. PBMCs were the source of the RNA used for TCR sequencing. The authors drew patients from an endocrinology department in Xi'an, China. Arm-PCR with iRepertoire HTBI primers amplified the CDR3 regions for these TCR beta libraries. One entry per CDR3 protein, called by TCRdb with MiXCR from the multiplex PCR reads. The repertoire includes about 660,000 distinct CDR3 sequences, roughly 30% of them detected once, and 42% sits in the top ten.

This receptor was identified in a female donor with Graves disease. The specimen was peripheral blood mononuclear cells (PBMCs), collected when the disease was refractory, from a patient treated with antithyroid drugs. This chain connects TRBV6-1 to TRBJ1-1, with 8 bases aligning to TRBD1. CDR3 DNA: TGTGCCAGCATGGGACAGGTGGCTGAAGCTTTCTTT. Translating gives CASMGQVAEAFF.